This entry is about one T cell receptor beta chain. What it binds is unknown. This sample is part of a study of cytomegalovirus exposure and HLA in healthy donors. Study results and limitations: Later analysis identified 17,000 or so TCR beta sequences associated with HLA alleles, using a false discovery rate threshold of 0.05.

Primers included in the PCR were 60 Vbeta and 13 Jbeta primers. Assay: immunoSEQ multiplex PCR; the TCRdb copy retains only in-frame clones and omits some. The sample records some 120,000 clones, 77% being singletons. Germline V lookup: CDR1 LGHNA, CDR2 YNFKEQ. V dropped 1 base and J dropped 1 base, with 14 bases sitting between them. The CDR3 has 17 amino acids. The sample consisted of PBMCs. This TCR was sampled from a man aged 40-49 years in good health and CMV-seropositive. This chain connects TRBV4-2 to TRBJ1-5, with D possibly being TRBD1 (6 bases). CDR3 bases: TGTGCCAGCAGCCAAGTTTTGTCAGGACAGAGCAATCAGCCCCAGCATTTT. This translates into CASSQVLSGQSNQPQHF.